Listed below are T cell receptor beta chains from one sample, sequenced in a study of shared clonotypes between healthy human individuals. The data were produced by immunoSEQ multiplex PCR, yet TCRdb's version contains in-frame clones alone and is incomplete. The sample has just over 2,000,000 clones, 85% to 95% seen once. The sample taken for sequencing was naive CD4+ T cells sorted from blood. These TCRs come from a man between 18 and 35 years old in good health. Both conserved end residues are part of each CDR3. Fields, in order: CDR3 protein, CDR3 DNA, clone size, D gene, V gene, J gene. A D gene is named only where the DNA matches it firmly. Clone size is given for some rows only: seen once, a few or many times, or a class if the clone is expanded.

CATSRDWGGTYNEQFF	TGTGCCACCAGCAGAGATTGGGGGGGAACCTACAATGAGCAGTTCTTC	-	TRBD2	TRBV15	TRBJ2-1
CASSLGRLVETQYF	TGCGCCAGCAGCTTGGGACGTCTAGTCGAGACCCAGTACTTC	-	-	TRBV5-1	TRBJ2-5
CASSLQQGIGEKLFF	TGTGCCAGCAGCCTCCAACAGGGGATCGGAGAAAAACTGTTTTTT	-	TRBD1	TRBV7-9	TRBJ1-4
CASSPDRGAEAFF	TGTGCCAGCAGCCCCGACAGGGGTGCTGAAGCTTTCTTT	-	TRBD1	TRBV14	TRBJ1-1
CASRDGGQMNTEAFF	TGTGCCAGCAGAGACGGCGGGCAGATGAACACTGAAGCTTTCTTT	once	-	TRBV7-9	TRBJ1-1
CASSQEPQQSAPAKQYF	TGCGCCAGCAGCCAAGAACCACAACAGAGCGCTCCGGCAAAGCAGTACTTC	-	-	TRBV4-1	TRBJ2-5
CASTIGPRETQYF	TGCGCCAGCACCATCGGGCCACGGGAGACCCAGTACTTC	-	-	TRBV5-1	TRBJ2-5
CASSSLQGENTEAFF	TGTGCCAGCAGTTCCCTACAGGGGGAGAACACTGAAGCTTTCTTT	-	TRBD1	TRBV28	TRBJ1-1
CASRYGTYSQQYF	TGTGCCAGCCGCTACGGGACTTACTCTCAGCAGTACTTC	-	-	TRBV5-8	TRBJ2-7
CASSQVSSSGGETQYF	TGTGCCAGCAGCCAAGTTAGTAGTAGCGGGGGAGAGACCCAGTACTTC	-	TRBD2	TRBV4-2	TRBJ2-5
CASSPQGAGQPQHF	TGTGCCAGCAGCCCACAGGGGGCAGGTCAGCCCCAGCATTTT	-	TRBD1	TRBV5-6	TRBJ1-5
CASSLDQGGFSYEQYF	TGTGCCAGCAGCTTAGATCAAGGGGGATTCTCCTACGAGCAGTACTTC	once	-	TRBV11-2	TRBJ2-7
CASSLAGPGAGRELFF	TGCGCCAGCAGCTTGGCCGGCCCCGGTGCCGGTAGGGAGCTGTTTTTT	-	-	TRBV5-1	TRBJ2-2
CASSFDRGKETQYF	TGTGCCAGCAGCTTCGACAGGGGGAAGGAGACCCAGTACTTC	-	TRBD1	TRBV11-2	TRBJ2-5
CASSLYPGQNTEAFF	TGTGCCAGCAGCTTATACCCCGGACAGAACACTGAAGCTTTCTTT	-	-	TRBV7-2	TRBJ1-1
CASSLVEYNSPLHF	TGTGCCAGCAGCTTAGTGGAATATAATTCACCCCTCCACTTT	-	-	TRBV11-2	TRBJ1-6
CASSAVAGGGTDTQYF	TGCGCCAGCAGTGCGGTAGCGGGGGGGGGCACAGATACGCAGTATTTT	-	TRBD2	TRBV10-1	TRBJ2-3
CASSLGGGAETQYF	TGTGCCAGCAGTTTAGGCGGGGGGGCGGAGACCCAGTACTTC	-	TRBD2	TRBV28	TRBJ2-5
CASRMGVTGVLSLYNEQFF	TGTGCCAGCAGGATGGGGGTGACAGGGGTGTTATCCCTTTACAATGAGCAGTTCTTC	-	TRBD1	TRBV2	TRBJ2-1
CASSLGQEINYGYTF	TGTGCCAGCAGTCTAGGACAGGAGATTAACTATGGCTACACCTTC	-	TRBD1	TRBV2	TRBJ1-2
CASSFSGGRGAGGYEQYF	TGTGCCAGCAGTTTTTCTGGCGGTAGGGGGGCAGGGGGCTACGAGCAGTACTTC	-	-	TRBV28	TRBJ2-7
CAWSGELYNEQFF	TGTGCCTGGAGTGGAGAGCTTTACAATGAGCAGTTCTTC	-	-	TRBV30	TRBJ2-1
CATSPEGSRTYNEQFF	TGTGCCACCAGCCCAGAGGGGAGCCGAACCTACAATGAGCAGTTCTTC	-	-	TRBV15	TRBJ2-1
CAIRGPGLDEQYF	TGTGCCATAAGGGGACCGGGGCTCGACGAGCAGTACTTC	-	-	TRBV28	TRBJ2-7
CAVGESHGELFF	TGTGCCGTCGGCGAGTCCCACGGGGAGCTGTTTTTT	-	-	TRBV10-3	TRBJ2-2
CASSLETPFQETQYF	TGTGCCAGCAGCTTAGAGACACCGTTTCAAGAGACCCAGTACTTC	-	-	TRBV11-2	TRBJ2-5
CASSLDTEYQETQYF	TGTGCCAGCAGCTTGGATACAGAGTACCAAGAGACCCAGTACTTC	-	-	TRBV5-4	TRBJ2-5
CASSHTGMTYEQYF	TGTGCCAGCAGTCATACAGGGATGACCTACGAGCAGTACTTC	-	-	TRBV6-1	TRBJ2-7
CASSTQRNSPLHF	TGTGCCAGTAGTACCCAAAGAAATTCACCCCTCCACTTT	-	-	TRBV19	TRBJ1-6